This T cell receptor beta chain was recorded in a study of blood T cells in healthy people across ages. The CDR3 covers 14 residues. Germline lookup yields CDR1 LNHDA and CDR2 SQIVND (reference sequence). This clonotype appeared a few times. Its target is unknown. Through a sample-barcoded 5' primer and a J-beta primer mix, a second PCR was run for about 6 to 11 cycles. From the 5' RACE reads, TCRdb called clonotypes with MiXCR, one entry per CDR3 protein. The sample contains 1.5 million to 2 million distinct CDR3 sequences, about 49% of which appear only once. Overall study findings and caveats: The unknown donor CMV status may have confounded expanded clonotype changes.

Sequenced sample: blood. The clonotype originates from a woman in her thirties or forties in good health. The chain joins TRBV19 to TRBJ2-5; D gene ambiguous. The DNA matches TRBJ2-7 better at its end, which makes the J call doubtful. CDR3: CASSIVFNGDEQYF. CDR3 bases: TGTGCCAGTAGTATTGTGTTCAACGGAGACGAGCAGTACTTC.